This is a list of T cell receptor beta chains from one sample in a study of T cells after yellow fever vaccination. TCRdb called the 5' RACE reads again in MiXCR, with one record for every CDR3 protein. The sample lists over 130,000 distinct CDR3 sequences; roughly 8% were seen once. The sequencing here drew on CD4+ T cells sorted from PBMCs, taken 5 days after the yellow fever booster vaccination. These receptors all stem from a man aged 25-40 years who received the YFV17D yellow fever vaccine. CDR3s include the opening cysteine and the closing phenylalanine or tryptophan. Each record gives: D gene, clone size, V gene, J gene, CDR3 DNA, CDR3 protein. A D gene is named only where the DNA matches it firmly. Clone size, where shown, is once, few, many, or a class for clones that have expanded.

NA	many	TRBV7-2	TRBJ2-7	TGTGCCAGCAGCTTTTATGGGACGGCCCAGGACGAGCAGTACTTC	CASSFYGTAQDEQYF
TRBD2	many	TRBV7-9	TRBJ2-1	TGTGCCAGCAGCTTAGATTTTGGCGGGAGAGCTGTTGAGCAGTTCTTC	CASSLDFGGRAVEQFF
NA	many	TRBV28	TRBJ2-7	TGTGCCAGCAGTCACGACTACGAGCAGTACTTC	CASSHDYEQYF
NA	few	TRBV20-1	TRBJ1-6	TGCAGTGCTAGAGATGGACCCTATAATTCACCCCTCCACTTT	CSARDGPYNSPLHF
NA	NA	TRBV18	TRBJ2-5	TGTGCCAGCTCACCAAACGGAGGGCCAGAGACCCAGTACTTC	CASSPNGGPETQYF
NA	few	TRBV7-3	TRBJ1-1	TGTGCCAGCAGCGGGGCAGACCTGAACACTGAAGCTTTCTTT	CASSGADLNTEAFF
TRBD1	few	TRBV18	TRBJ2-1	TGTGCCAGCTCACCACCGGGACAGGCCGTTTCGAATGAGCAGTTCTTC	CASSPPGQAVSNEQFF
NA	many	TRBV6-5	TRBJ2-3	TGTGCCAGCGGGAGGAGAAATACGCAGTATTTT	CASGRRNTQYF
TRBD2	many	TRBV6-2/TRBV6-3	TRBJ2-1	TGTGCCAGCAGTTACTCGAAGTTAGGTATCAGCGGGAGGGTCAATGAGCAGTTCTTC	CASSYSKLGISGRVNEQFF
NA	many	TRBV28	TRBJ2-3	TGTGCCAGCAGCCCTCCGGGGAGGGATACGCAGTATTTT	CASSPPGRDTQYF
TRBD2	many	TRBV5-1	TRBJ2-5	TGCGCCAGCAGCTTGGACCTCCTAGCGGGAGACCAGACCCAGTACTTC	CASSLDLLAGDQTQYF
NA	many	TRBV7-9	TRBJ2-7	TGTGCCAGCAGCAGGCGGGACGGGACCTACGAGCAGTACTTC	CASSRRDGTYEQYF
NA	many	TRBV9	TRBJ2-7	TGTGCCAGCAGCGCCCAGCCAGCCTACGAGCAGTACTTC	CASSAQPAYEQYF
NA	many	TRBV27	TRBJ2-2	TGTGCCAGCAGTTTATCAGGCTTCCCCTCGAGCGGGGAGCTGTTTTTT	CASSLSGFPSSGELFF
NA	many	TRBV12-3/TRBV12-4	TRBJ1-4	TGTGCCAGCAGTTTATCCGGGGCGCCTGAAAAACTGTTTTTT	CASSLSGAPEKLFF
NA	NA	TRBV7-2	TRBJ2-7	TGTGCCAGCAGCCTCGACGGACCGAGACTCCCAACCTACGAGCAGTACTTC	CASSLDGPRLPTYEQYF
NA	many	TRBV7-2	TRBJ2-5	TGTGCCAGCAGCTTCTTACAGCAAGAGACCCAGTACTTC	CASSFLQQETQYF
NA	many	TRBV7-2	TRBJ2-3	TGTGCCAGCAGCTTAGGGGGCGGAGGCACAGATACGCAGTATTTT	CASSLGGGGTDTQYF
TRBD2	NA	TRBV27	TRBJ2-2	TGTGCCAGCAGTTATCTCGGACTAGCGGGAGCGTCGGGAACCGGGGAGCTGTTTTTT	CASSYLGLAGASGTGELFF
TRBD1	many	TRBV7-2	TRBJ2-7	TGTGCCAGCAGACAGGGGGTCTCCTACGAGCAGTACTTC	CASRQGVSYEQYF
TRBD1	many	TRBV20-1	TRBJ2-3	TGCAGTGCTAGAGGGCCTCAGGGGGCCGAGACAGATACGCAGTATTTT	CSARGPQGAETDTQYF
TRBD2	many	TRBV2	TRBJ2-7	TGTGCCAGCACCCCACTACTAGCGGGAATATACGAGCAGTACTTC	CASTPLLAGIYEQYF
TRBD1	many	TRBV4-3	TRBJ2-6	TGCGCCAGCAGCCACACCCGAGGACAGGGCCTCCCCGGGGCCAACGTCCTGACTTTC	CASSHTRGQGLPGANVLTF
TRBD2	many	TRBV19	TRBJ2-5	TGTGCCAGTAGTATGGGGACTAGCGGGAACCAAGAGACCCAGTACTTC	CASSMGTSGNQETQYF
NA	many	TRBV29-1	TRBJ2-1	TGCAGCGTTGACGACAGGAGATACAATGAGCAGTTCTTC	CSVDDRRYNEQFF
NA	many	TRBV5-1	TRBJ2-7	TGCGCCAGCAGCCAAACGGGAAACGAGCAGTACTTC	CASSQTGNEQYF
NA	many	TRBV4-3	TRBJ2-2	TGCGCCAGCAGCCAAGCCCCCTTGGTAGCAGGGAACACCGGGGAGCTGTTTTTT	CASSQAPLVAGNTGELFF
TRBD2	NA	TRBV3-1	TRBJ2-1	TGTGCCTGCTCCCAAGCCCTAGCGGGAGGGCCATCCTACAATGAGCAGTTCTTC	CACSQALAGGPSYNEQFF
NA	many	TRBV2	TRBJ1-1	TGTGCCAGCGAAAGCTGGGTCAACACTGAAGCTTTCTTT	CASESWVNTEAFF
NA	many	TRBV5-6	TRBJ1-2	TGTGCCAGCAGCTTGGCCTTCTTTGAGTATGGCTACACCTTC	CASSLAFFEYGYTF
TRBD1	many	TRBV7-6	TRBJ2-5	TGTGCCAGCAGCTCCATAGGGACAGGCAACCAAGAGACCCAGTACTTC	CASSSIGTGNQETQYF
NA	many	TRBV28	TRBJ1-2	TGTGCCAGCAGCATAGACAATAACTATGGCTACACCTTC	CASSIDNNYGYTF
NA	many	TRBV2	TRBJ2-1	TGTGCCAGCAGTGAAAACAGCTACAATGAGCAGTTCTTC	CASSENSYNEQFF
TRBD2	many	TRBV19	TRBJ2-5	TGTGCCAGTAGTATGGCCAGCGGGAAACTCCAAGAGACCCAGTACTTC	CASSMASGKLQETQYF
NA	many	TRBV18	TRBJ2-7	TGTGCCAGCTCACCGACCCCTAGTCACGAGCAGTACTTC	CASSPTPSHEQYF
TRBD2	few	TRBV7-3	TRBJ2-1	TGTGCCAGCAGCGCGGGACTAGCGGGATCCAATGAGCAGTTCTTC	CASSAGLAGSNEQFF
NA	many	TRBV20-1	TRBJ2-1	TGCAGTGCTCGGGGGACCTACAATGAGCAGTTCTTC	CSARGTYNEQFF
TRBD2	many	TRBV5-1	TRBJ2-5	TGCGCCAGCAGCTCCGGACTAGCGGAAGAGACCCAGTACTTC	CASSSGLAEETQYF
NA	many	TRBV29-1	TRBJ2-7	TGCAGCGCCTCGGGGGAGCGGACCTACGAGCAGTACTTC	CSASGERTYEQYF
NA	many	TRBV7-2	TRBJ2-1	TGTGCCAGCAGCTTGTCGGGGTACCATGAGCAGTTCTTC	CASSLSGYHEQFF
TRBD2	NA	TRBV20-1	TRBJ2-7	TGCAGTGCTAGAGATGTTAGGCTAGCGGGAAGGCACGAGCAGTACTTC	CSARDVRLAGRHEQYF
NA	many	TRBV28	TRBJ1-2	TGTGCCAGCAGTTTAGGCGGGGCCATTGGCTATGGCTACACCTTC	CASSLGGAIGYGYTF
NA	many	TRBV7-2	TRBJ2-7	TGTGCCAGCAGCTTAGTCGGCAGATTGTACGAGCAGTACTTC	CASSLVGRLYEQYF
TRBD2	few	TRBV5-1	TRBJ2-2	TGCGCCAGCAGTTTGAGACTAGCGGGACCGAACACCGGGGAGCTGTTTTTT	CASSLRLAGPNTGELFF
NA	many	TRBV5-5	TRBJ2-1	TGTGCCAGCAGCAAGCACAGCGGAAGCTCCTACAATGAGCAGTTCTTC	CASSKHSGSSYNEQFF
TRBD1	many	TRBV5-1	TRBJ2-7	TGCGCCAGCAGCTTGTCCGGGACAGATAACTACGAGCAGTACTTC	CASSLSGTDNYEQYF
TRBD1	many	TRBV10-3	TRBJ2-7	TGTGCCACCGAAGGACAGGGAGCCTACGAGCAGTACTTC	CATEGQGAYEQYF
NA	many	TRBV14	TRBJ2-5	TGTGCCAGCAGTCACCGGGACACGGTGAACTTC	CASSHRDTVNF
NA	few	TRBV7-2	TRBJ2-6	TGTGCCAGCAGCCTCGTGATGATCTCTGGGGCCAACGTCCTGACTTTC	CASSLVMISGANVLTF
TRBD2	NA	TRBV5-1	TRBJ2-5	TGCGCCAGCAGCTTGGGACTAGCGGGAGCAGGGACCCAGTACTTC	CASSLGLAGAGTQYF
TRBD1	many	TRBV3-1	TRBJ2-1	TGTGCCAGCAGCCAAGAAACGGGACAGAGCTACAATGAGCAGTTCTTC	CASSQETGQSYNEQFF
TRBD2	many	TRBV5-1	TRBJ2-1	TGCGCCAGCAGCTTGGCCACTAGCGGGGTCAATGAGCAGTTCTTC	CASSLATSGVNEQFF
NA	many	TRBV20-1	TRBJ2-7	TGCAGTGCAGCCCCAGGGGGGACAGACTACGAGCAGTACTTC	CSAAPGGTDYEQYF
NA	many	TRBV12-3/TRBV12-4	TRBJ2-7	TGTGCCAGCAGTCGAGGGGGAGAGCAGTACTTC	CASSRGGEQYF
TRBD2	many	TRBV5-1	TRBJ2-5	TGCGCCAGCGCGGGGGGCCGACCGCAAGAGACCCAGTACTTC	CASAGGRPQETQYF
TRBD2	NA	TRBV6-1	TRBJ2-6	TGTGCCAGCAGTCCTAAAGCGGGAGCGCCTGGGGCCAACGTCCTGACTTTC	CASSPKAGAPGANVLTF
NA	NA	TRBV20-1	TRBJ2-3	TGCAGTGCAACGCGCTACACTGCTAGCACAGATACGCAGTATTTT	CSATRYTASTDTQYF
NA	few	TRBV20-1	TRBJ2-1	TGCAGTGCTAGAGTGGGGGGAAGGACCTACAATGAGCAGTTCTTC	CSARVGGRTYNEQFF
NA	NA	TRBV29-1	TRBJ2-3	TGCAGCCTTAAGGAAGGGGCAGATACGCAGTATTTT	CSLKEGADTQYF